This TCR beta chain was captured by sequencing in a study of metastatic and nonmetastatic thyroid tumors. This clone came up many times. Germline V gene sequence: CDR1 LGHDT, CDR2 YNNKEL (reference sequence). Between the trimmed V and J ends, which lost 5 bases and 3 bases, there was a span of 17 bases. The CDR3 runs 16 residues. TCRdb re-analyzed the PCR reads using MiXCR. The sample lists some 11,000 clones, around a third occurring once. Patients were all untreated before their thyroid surgery. The sequence derives from a female donor with papillary thyroid cancer or a benign thyroid nodule (not recorded which). Some clones in this sample may be carry-over from other donors' samples. Sequencing input: tumor tissue. V usage is TRBV3-1 and J usage is TRBJ1-3, with D uncertain. The CDR3 DNA reads TGTGCCAGCAGCGACCTCGTGGGCCCGGGTGGAAACACCATATATTTT. Encoded protein: CASSDLVGPGGNTIYF. The full variable domain, with the rest looked up from reference TRBV3-1 and TRBJ1-3, is DTAVSQTPKYLVTQMGNDKSIKCEQNLGHDTMYWYKQDSKKFLKIMFSYNNKELIINETVPNRFSPKSPDKAHLNLHINSLELGDSAVYFCASSDLVGPGGNTIYFGEGSWLTVV.